The rows below give T cell receptor beta chains drawn from one sample of a study of graft-versus-host responses after intestinal transplantation. TCRdb's copy holds only in-frame clones and misses some; the assay was immunoSEQ multiplex PCR. Of just under 85,000 clones in the sample, 80% to 95% were seen once. Their antigen targets remain unknown. The source was unstimulated CD8+ T cells sorted from spleen or lymph node cells, collected before transplant. The receptors come from a human donor who was the organ donor for an intestinal transplant. CDR3s include the opening cysteine and the closing phenylalanine or tryptophan. Fields, in order: V gene, D gene, clone size, J gene, CDR3 DNA, CDR3 protein. The D gene is left open where the match is weak. Some rows mark clone size as missing; the rest say once, few, many or name a class of expanded clone.

TRBV9	TRBD1	once	TRBJ2-7	TGTGCCAGCAGCGTAGAGGGGACAGGGGGCTCCGAGCAGTACTTC	CASSVEGTGGSEQYF
TRBV5-1	.	once	TRBJ1-2	TGCGCCAGCAGCTTGATTCCGGGGGCGAGTTATGGCTACACCTTC	CASSLIPGASYGYTF
TRBV2	.	.	TRBJ2-2	TGTGCCAGCAGCCTCTCTAGGTCTTGGACAAACACCGGGGAGCTGTTTTTT	CASSLSRSWTNTGELFF
TRBV10-1	TRBD2	.	TRBJ2-1	TGCGCCAGCAGTGAGTCGAGGGAGGGCCGGTATGAGCAGTTCTTC	CASSESREGRYEQFF
TRBV19	.	once	TRBJ1-4	TGTGCCAGTAGTATAGGTTCACAAGGAAATGAAAAACTGTTTTTT	CASSIGSQGNEKLFF
TRBV7-9	.	.	TRBJ1-2	TGTGCCAGCAGCTTAACCCCGGGGGCCGGCGGGGGCTACACCTTC	CASSLTPGAGGGYTF
TRBV9	TRBD2	.	TRBJ2-1	TGTGCCAGCAGCGTGAGTAGCGGGGCTCAAAGCTCCTACAATGAGCAGTTCTTC	CASSVSSGAQSSYNEQFF
TRBV7-8	.	.	TRBJ2-1	TGTGCCAGCAGCCTAGTGGGGCAGGGTGTTTACAATGAGCAGTTCTTC	CASSLVGQGVYNEQFF
TRBV28	.	.	TRBJ1-1	TGTGCCAGCAGGTTATTGGCGAACACTGAAGCTTTCTTT	CASRLLANTEAFF
TRBV6-5	.	.	TRBJ1-6	TGTGCCAGCAGTTACCTAACGGATTCACCCCTCCACTTT	CASSYLTDSPLHF
TRBV6-1	.	.	TRBJ1-1	TGTGCCAGCAGTGGATTCCAGCTTTGGGCTTCAGGCACTGAAGCTTTCTTT	CASSGFQLWASGTEAFF
TRBV27	.	.	TRBJ2-7	TGTGCCAGCAGTTTACAGGGCCCCCACGAGCAGTACTTC	CASSLQGPHEQYF
TRBV6-5	.	.	TRBJ1-2	TGTGCCAGCAGTCCCCGGCCGGTTCGGGTCGGCTACACCTTC	CASSPRPVRVGYTF
TRBV7-8	.	once	TRBJ1-1	TGTGCCAGCAGCCACACAGTGCGGGGGGCTGAAGCTTTCTTT	CASSHTVRGAEAFF
TRBV2	TRBD1	.	TRBJ2-7	TGTGCCAGCAGTGGGGACAGGGTGAGGGCCCGAAGCTACGAGCAGTACTTC	CASSGDRVRARSYEQYF
TRBV6-1	.	.	TRBJ2-7	TGTGCCAGCAGTGAAGCAGGGATCCACGAGCAGTACTTC	CASSEAGIHEQYF
TRBV5-8	TRBD1	.	TRBJ2-7	TGTGCCAGCAGCATGGACAGGGGCTATCCCTACGAGCAGTACTTC	CASSMDRGYPYEQYF
TRBV10-2	.	.	TRBJ1-1	TGCGCCAGCAGTGAGAACACTGAAGCTTTCTTT	CASSENTEAFF
TRBV5-1	.	.	TRBJ2-3	TGCGCCAGCAGCTTGGGAGGGGGGAGCACAGATACGCAGTATTTT	CASSLGGGSTDTQYF
TRBV28	.	.	TRBJ1-5	TGTGCCAGCAGTTTGACAGACTATAGCAATCAGCCCCAGCATTTT	CASSLTDYSNQPQHF
TRBV27	.	.	TRBJ1-5	TGTGCCAGCAGTCCCGGTTTATTGAAGGGTTGGCCTCAGCCCCAGCATTTT	CASSPGLLKGWPQPQHF
TRBV7-6	.	.	TRBJ2-7	TGTGCCAGCAGCGTGGGGGCTAGGGTAGTCTTCTACGAGCAGTACTTC	CASSVGARVVFYEQYF
TRBV5-1	.	.	TRBJ2-7	TGCGCCAGCAGCTGGGGGGACGGGGAACGAAGGACCTACGAGCAGTACTTC	CASSWGDGERRTYEQYF
TRBV30	.	.	TRBJ1-1	TGTGCCTGGAGTGGCCTGAACACTGAAGCTTTCTTT	CAWSGLNTEAFF
TRBV5-1	.	.	TRBJ2-7	TGCGCCAGCAGCTTGTCGCCCGGTTACGAGCAGTACTTC	CASSLSPGYEQYF
TRBV7-3	TRBD2	.	TRBJ2-2	TGTGCCAGCAGTACTTCAGGACTAGGGAGGGGCACCGGGGAGCTGTTTTTT	CASSTSGLGRGTGELFF
TRBV7-9	.	.	TRBJ2-1	TGTGCCAGCAGCTTAGACTTAAACAATGAGCAGTTCTTC	CASSLDLNNEQFF
TRBV4-1	TRBD1	.	TRBJ1-1	TGCGCCAGCAGCCGGCTCCCCGGACAGGCTAAGAACACTGAAGCTTTCTTT	CASSRLPGQAKNTEAFF
TRBV6-5	.	.	TRBJ2-7	TGTGCCAGCAGTTACGGGTCAAGCTCCTACGAGCAGTACTTC	CASSYGSSSYEQYF
TRBV7-9	.	.	TRBJ1-1	TGTGCCAGCAGCCATGCCTCGAGTTTTGAAGCTTTCTTT	CASSHASSFEAFF
TRBV7-9	TRBD1	.	TRBJ1-1	TGTGCCAGCAGCGCCGGGACAGGGGTCTTTGAAGCTTTCTTT	CASSAGTGVFEAFF
TRBV7-2	TRBD1	.	TRBJ1-4	TGTGCCAGCAGCTTTGGACAGGGGTTTAATGAAAAACTGTTTTTT	CASSFGQGFNEKLFF
TRBV7-7	TRBD1	.	TRBJ2-5	TGTGCTAGCAGCTTAGGGACAGGGCCGCAAGAGACCCAGTACTTC	CASSLGTGPQETQYF
TRBV2	.	.	TRBJ1-1	TGTGCCAAAAGGGGCTCCGGGAACACTGAAGCTTTCTTT	CAKRGSGNTEAFF
TRBV7-3	TRBD1	.	TRBJ2-2	TGTGCCAGCAGCCCATCCTCGACAGGGGGCACCGGGGAGCTGTTTTTT	CASSPSSTGGTGELFF
TRBV6-4	.	.	TRBJ2-2	TGTGCCAGCAGTGTCCCCGGGGAGCTGTTTTTT	CASSVPGELFF
TRBV6-5	.	.	TRBJ1-1	TGTGCCAGCAGTCCGATGAAGAACACTGAAGCTTTCTTT	CASSPMKNTEAFF
TRBV7-5	.	.	TRBJ2-3	TGTGTCAGAAGCTTAGCTAGCGGGGGACGAGATACGCAGTATTTT	CVRSLASGGRDTQYF
TRBV6-1	.	.	TRBJ2-3	TGTGCCAGCAGTGAACGTCCGTATCCTAGCACAGATACGCAGTATTTT	CASSERPYPSTDTQYF
TRBV13	.	.	TRBJ2-2	TGTGCCAGCAGCTTAGCAGGGACCGGGGAGCTGTTTTTT	CASSLAGTGELFF
TRBV19	TRBD1	.	TRBJ1-2	TGTGCCAGTAGCACCTCCGTTGACAGGGTTATCTATGGCTACACCTTC	CASSTSVDRVIYGYTF
TRBV11-2	.	.	TRBJ1-6	TGTGCCAGCAGCTTAAAGGCCAACTATTATAATTCACCCCTCCACTTT	CASSLKANYYNSPLHF
TRBV9	.	.	TRBJ2-1	TGTGCCAGCAGCGTAGCCCCGGCTAGGGAGACAGTCAATGAGCAGTTCTTC	CASSVAPARETVNEQFF
TRBV7-9	.	.	TRBJ2-4	TGTGCCAGCAGCCCCCAACAGGGTCGAACCAAAAACATTCAGTACTTC	CASSPQQGRTKNIQYF
TRBV5-4	.	.	TRBJ2-1	TGTGCCAGCAGCTTTGGGTCTAGCAATGAGCAGTTCTTC	CASSFGSSNEQFF